Listed below are T cell receptor beta chains from one sample, sequenced in a study of Ad26.COV2.S vaccination and SARS-CoV-2 variants. Sequencing was performed with immunoSEQ multiplex PCR; in TCRdb, only in-frame clones are kept and a portion is missing. This sample carries around 240,000 clones, roughly 90% of them seen once, and the ten largest clones take about 10%. The source was peripheral blood, collected in a trial of Ad26.COV2.S vaccine versus placebo. These receptors were obtained from a person between 18 and 65 years old who received the Ad26.COV2.S COVID-19 vaccine or a placebo. The CDR3 runs from the conserved cysteine through the conserved F or W. Each record gives: clone size, V gene, J gene, D gene, CDR3 DNA, CDR3 protein. A D gene is named only where the DNA matches it firmly. The size field is filled for only some rows; it gives once, few, many or a size class.

clone_size: NA
v_call: TRBV9
j_call: TRBJ1-2
d_call: NA
cdr3_nt: TGTGCCAGCAGCGCGTACTCCGGGACGGTTCCCTATGGCTACACCTTC
cdr3_aa: CASSAYSGTVPYGYTF

clone_size: NA
v_call: TRBV11-3
j_call: TRBJ2-7
d_call: NA
cdr3_nt: TGTGCCAGCAGCTCACACCCGGGCAAGATCTCCTACGAGCAGTACTTC
cdr3_aa: CASSSHPGKISYEQYF

clone_size: once
v_call: TRBV19
j_call: TRBJ1-6
d_call: TRBD1
cdr3_nt: TGTGCCAGTGGAGGACAGGGCTATAATTCACCCCTCCACTTT
cdr3_aa: CASGGQGYNSPLHF

clone_size: NA
v_call: TRBV7-9
j_call: TRBJ2-2
d_call: NA
cdr3_nt: TGTGCCAGCAGCTTGGTCCGCGGCCGGGGGGAGCTGTTTTTT
cdr3_aa: CASSLVRGRGELFF

clone_size: NA
v_call: TRBV2
j_call: TRBJ2-5
d_call: NA
cdr3_nt: TGTGCCAGCAGTGAAGGGCGGTACCAAGAGACCCAGTACTTC
cdr3_aa: CASSEGRYQETQYF

clone_size: NA
v_call: TRBV27
j_call: TRBJ1-4
d_call: NA
cdr3_nt: TGTGCCAGCAGCCCAAACAATGATGAAAAACTGTTTTTT
cdr3_aa: CASSPNNDEKLFF

clone_size: NA
v_call: TRBV27
j_call: TRBJ2-7
d_call: NA
cdr3_nt: TGTGCCAGCAGTTTAGGGGCCGTCTACGAGCAGTACTTC
cdr3_aa: CASSLGAVYEQYF

clone_size: NA
v_call: TRBV28
j_call: TRBJ2-1
d_call: TRBD2
cdr3_nt: TGTGCCAGCAGTTTTCCCGCCGGGACTAGCGCGGCGGGTGAGCAGTTCTTC
cdr3_aa: CASSFPAGTSAAGEQFF

clone_size: few
v_call: TRBV5-1
j_call: TRBJ2-1
d_call: NA
cdr3_nt: TGCGCCAGCAGCCTGACTAACTCCTACAATGAGCAGTTCTTC
cdr3_aa: CASSLTNSYNEQFF

clone_size: few
v_call: TRBV21-1
j_call: TRBJ2-3
d_call: NA
cdr3_nt: TGTGCCAGCAGCAAGGAGGGCACGGGGGGGCTCACAGATACGCAGTATTTT
cdr3_aa: CASSKEGTGGLTDTQYF

clone_size: NA
v_call: TRBV9
j_call: TRBJ2-1
d_call: TRBD1
cdr3_nt: TGTGCCGGAGCAAGAGGGCAGGGGGTCCACAATGAGCAGTTCTTC
cdr3_aa: CAGARGQGVHNEQFF

clone_size: NA
v_call: TRBV9
j_call: TRBJ1-1
d_call: NA
cdr3_nt: TGTGCCAGCAGCGTAAAGGGGATTAGCACTGAAGCTTTCTTT
cdr3_aa: CASSVKGISTEAFF

clone_size: NA
v_call: TRBV18
j_call: TRBJ2-7
d_call: NA
cdr3_nt: TGTGCCAGCTCACCAGGGACAACGTACGAGCAGTACTTC
cdr3_aa: CASSPGTTYEQYF

clone_size: NA
v_call: TRBV13
j_call: TRBJ2-7
d_call: NA
cdr3_nt: TGTGCCAGCAGCCCGGGACACGGGTACGAGCAGTACTTC
cdr3_aa: CASSPGHGYEQYF

clone_size: few
v_call: TRBV13
j_call: TRBJ2-2
d_call: NA
cdr3_nt: TGTGCCAGCAGCTCGTTTTTCCCGAACACCGGGGAGCTGTTTTTT
cdr3_aa: CASSSFFPNTGELFF

clone_size: NA
v_call: TRBV12-3/TRBV12-4
j_call: TRBJ2-5
d_call: NA
cdr3_nt: TGTGCCAGCAGTTTCCCAGGGCAAGAGACCCAGTACTTC
cdr3_aa: CASSFPGQETQYF

clone_size: few
v_call: TRBV30
j_call: TRBJ2-7
d_call: NA
cdr3_nt: TGTGCCTGGACCAGGCCAGGGGACGAGCAGTACTTC
cdr3_aa: CAWTRPGDEQYF

clone_size: NA
v_call: TRBV29-1
j_call: TRBJ2-7
d_call: TRBD1
cdr3_nt: TGCAGCGTCAGACAGGGGCTTGGGGCCTACGAGCAGTACTTC
cdr3_aa: CSVRQGLGAYEQYF

clone_size: NA
v_call: TRBV5-8
j_call: TRBJ2-2
d_call: TRBD2
cdr3_nt: TGTGCCAGCAGCCTTGGAACCATACTAGCGGGGGGCGACACCGGGGAGCTGTTTTTT
cdr3_aa: CASSLGTILAGGDTGELFF

clone_size: NA
v_call: TRBV6-5
j_call: TRBJ1-4
d_call: NA
cdr3_nt: TGTGCCAGCCGGATCGGAAATGAAAAACTGTTTTTT
cdr3_aa: CASRIGNEKLFF

clone_size: NA
v_call: TRBV27
j_call: TRBJ1-5
d_call: NA
cdr3_nt: TGTGCCAGCAGTAGTTATGCCGGGGGCACACCCAATCAGCCCCAGCATTTT
cdr3_aa: CASSSYAGGTPNQPQHF

clone_size: NA
v_call: TRBV19
j_call: TRBJ2-6
d_call: NA
cdr3_nt: TGTGCCAGTAGCCACCATACAACCGGGGCCAACGTCCTGACTTTC
cdr3_aa: CASSHHTTGANVLTF

clone_size: once
v_call: TRBV10-3
j_call: TRBJ2-6
d_call: NA
cdr3_nt: TGTGCCATCAGCCCCCAGGGATCTGGGGCCAACGTCCTGACTTTC
cdr3_aa: CAISPQGSGANVLTF

clone_size: NA
v_call: TRBV9
j_call: TRBJ2-7
d_call: TRBD2
cdr3_nt: TGTGCCAGCATCGAAAAGTTAGCGGGACGGCAGTACTTC
cdr3_aa: CASIEKLAGRQYF

clone_size: NA
v_call: TRBV29-1
j_call: TRBJ2-1
d_call: NA
cdr3_nt: TGCAGCGCCACTTCGGGACTTAATGAGCAGTTCTTC
cdr3_aa: CSATSGLNEQFF

clone_size: NA
v_call: TRBV10-3
j_call: TRBJ2-7
d_call: NA
cdr3_nt: TGTGCCATCAGTGTTTACTCAGCCTACGAGCAGTACTTC
cdr3_aa: CAISVYSAYEQYF

clone_size: NA
v_call: TRBV5-5
j_call: TRBJ2-7
d_call: NA
cdr3_nt: TGTGCCAGCAGTACACTTACAGGGATGGGCGAGCAGTACTTC
cdr3_aa: CASSTLTGMGEQYF

clone_size: once
v_call: TRBV19
j_call: TRBJ2-6
d_call: NA
cdr3_nt: TGTGCCAGTAGACCTTGGACAGGCCGTCGGGAGTCTGCTGGGGCCAACGTCCTGACTTTC
cdr3_aa: CASRPWTGRRESAGANVLTF

clone_size: NA
v_call: TRBV19
j_call: TRBJ2-1
d_call: TRBD2
cdr3_nt: TGTGCCAGTAGATCCCCTAGCGGGACTAGCGCATCTGCGGGGGAGATCTTC
cdr3_aa: CASRSPSGTSASAGEIF

clone_size: NA
v_call: TRBV7-2
j_call: TRBJ2-1
d_call: TRBD1
cdr3_nt: TGTGCCAGCAGCTCGCGACAGGGGTCCAACAATGAGCAGTTCTTC
cdr3_aa: CASSSRQGSNNEQFF

clone_size: few
v_call: TRBV28
j_call: TRBJ1-5
d_call: NA
cdr3_nt: TGTGCCAGCACGTTTATGCCCGGACAGTATAGCAATCAGCCCCAGCATTTT
cdr3_aa: CASTFMPGQYSNQPQHF

clone_size: NA
v_call: TRBV4-1
j_call: TRBJ1-6
d_call: TRBD1
cdr3_nt: TGCGCCAGCAGCCAAGGGACAGGAAGTAATTCACCCCTCCACTTT
cdr3_aa: CASSQGTGSNSPLHF

clone_size: NA
v_call: TRBV11-3
j_call: TRBJ2-1
d_call: NA
cdr3_nt: TGTGCCAGCAGCCCAGGCCCCGGTCGCGGGCAGTTCTTC
cdr3_aa: CASSPGPGRGQFF

clone_size: NA
v_call: TRBV18
j_call: TRBJ2-7
d_call: TRBD1
cdr3_nt: TGTGCCAGCTCACCGAAATCGGGACAGTTTTATTCCTACGAGCAGTACTTC
cdr3_aa: CASSPKSGQFYSYEQYF

clone_size: NA
v_call: TRBV12-3/TRBV12-4
j_call: TRBJ1-5
d_call: NA
cdr3_nt: TGTGCCAGCAGTTCGACCGGGGGTCAGCCCCAGCATTTT
cdr3_aa: CASSSTGGQPQHF

clone_size: NA
v_call: TRBV7-2
j_call: TRBJ2-1
d_call: TRBD2
cdr3_nt: TGTGCCAGCAAATTAGCGGGGGGGTACAATGAGCAGTTCTTC
cdr3_aa: CASKLAGGYNEQFF

clone_size: NA
v_call: TRBV28
j_call: TRBJ1-1
d_call: NA
cdr3_nt: TGTGCCAGCAGTTTAGCGGGGGTGGTGAACACTGAAGCTTTCTTT
cdr3_aa: CASSLAGVVNTEAFF

clone_size: once
v_call: TRBV28
j_call: TRBJ1-5
d_call: NA
cdr3_nt: TGTGCCAGCAGTTTTTATTCGGGCGCTACAGGCAATCAGCCCCAGCATTTT
cdr3_aa: CASSFYSGATGNQPQHF

clone_size: NA
v_call: TRBV28
j_call: TRBJ1-4
d_call: NA
cdr3_nt: TGTGCCATTAACCCGGGGATTAATGAAAAACTGTTTTTT
cdr3_aa: CAINPGINEKLFF

clone_size: few
v_call: TRBV19
j_call: TRBJ1-5
d_call: TRBD1
cdr3_nt: TGTGCCAGTAGTATAAGACAGGGAGATCAGCCCCAGCATTTT
cdr3_aa: CASSIRQGDQPQHF

clone_size: NA
v_call: TRBV30
j_call: TRBJ1-2
d_call: NA
cdr3_nt: TGTGCCTGGAGTGCCAGGAGAGGGGGAGTCAACTATGGCTACACCTTC
cdr3_aa: CAWSARRGGVNYGYTF

clone_size: NA
v_call: TRBV21-1
j_call: TRBJ2-6
d_call: NA
cdr3_nt: TGTGCCAGCAGCAAAGGGGACACGAACTGCTCTGGGGCCAACGTCCTGACTTTC
cdr3_aa: CASSKGDTNCSGANVLTF

clone_size: NA
v_call: TRBV6-5
j_call: TRBJ1-2
d_call: TRBD1
cdr3_nt: TGTGCCAGCAGGGCCGGGACAGGGGATGGCTACACCTTC
cdr3_aa: CASRAGTGDGYTF

clone_size: NA
v_call: TRBV7-2
j_call: TRBJ2-3
d_call: NA
cdr3_nt: TGTGCCAGCAGCTTCCACCCCTACAATGCCCCGGCAGATACGCAGTATTTT
cdr3_aa: CASSFHPYNAPADTQYF

clone_size: NA
v_call: TRBV30
j_call: TRBJ1-2
d_call: TRBD1
cdr3_nt: TGTGCCTGGAGCGGTAACAGGGGGCTCAGCTATGGCTACACCTTC
cdr3_aa: CAWSGNRGLSYGYTF

clone_size: NA
v_call: TRBV6-6
j_call: TRBJ1-5
d_call: TRBD1
cdr3_nt: TGTGCCAGCAGTGACGAGGGGACAGCGAATCAGCCCCAGCATTTT
cdr3_aa: CASSDEGTANQPQHF

clone_size: NA
v_call: TRBV6-2/TRBV6-3
j_call: TRBJ1-5
d_call: NA
cdr3_nt: TGTGCCAGCAGTTACGGTACCTCGGCCCGCGGGGGTCAGCCCCAGCATTTT
cdr3_aa: CASSYGTSARGGQPQHF

clone_size: NA
v_call: TRBV28
j_call: TRBJ1-5
d_call: NA
cdr3_nt: TGTGCCAGCAGTTTGAAACAGGGAGGGCAGCCCCAGCATTTT
cdr3_aa: CASSLKQGGQPQHF